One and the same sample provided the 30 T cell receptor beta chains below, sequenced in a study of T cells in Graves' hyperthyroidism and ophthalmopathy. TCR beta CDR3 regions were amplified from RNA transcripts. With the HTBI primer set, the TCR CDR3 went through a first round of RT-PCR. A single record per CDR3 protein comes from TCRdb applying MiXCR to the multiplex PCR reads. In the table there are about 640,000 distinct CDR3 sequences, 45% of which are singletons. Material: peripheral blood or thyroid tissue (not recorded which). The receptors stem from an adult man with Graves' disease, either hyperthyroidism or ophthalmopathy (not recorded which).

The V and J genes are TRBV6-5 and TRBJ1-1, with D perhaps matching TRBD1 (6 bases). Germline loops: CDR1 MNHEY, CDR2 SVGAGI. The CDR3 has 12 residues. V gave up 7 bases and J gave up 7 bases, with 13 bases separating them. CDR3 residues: CASKEGEGEAFF. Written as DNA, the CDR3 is TGTGCCAGCAAGGAGGGGGAAGGTGAAGCTTTCTTT.

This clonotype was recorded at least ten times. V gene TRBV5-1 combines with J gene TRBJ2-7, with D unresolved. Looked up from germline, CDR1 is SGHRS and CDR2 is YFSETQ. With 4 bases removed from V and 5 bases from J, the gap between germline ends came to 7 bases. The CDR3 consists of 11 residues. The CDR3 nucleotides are TGCGCCAGCAGCGCTAACGACGAGCAGTACTTC. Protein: CASSANDEQYF.

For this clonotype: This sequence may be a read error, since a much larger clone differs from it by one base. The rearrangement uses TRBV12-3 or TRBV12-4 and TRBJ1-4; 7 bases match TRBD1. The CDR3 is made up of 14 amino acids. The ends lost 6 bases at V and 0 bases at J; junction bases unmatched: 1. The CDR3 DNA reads TGTGCCAGCAGGGGACAGTCAACTAATGAAAAACTGTTTTTT. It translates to CASRGQSTNEKLFF.

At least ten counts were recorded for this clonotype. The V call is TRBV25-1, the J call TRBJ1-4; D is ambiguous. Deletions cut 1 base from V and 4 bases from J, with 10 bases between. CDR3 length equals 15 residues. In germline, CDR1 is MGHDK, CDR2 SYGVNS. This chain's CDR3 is CASSESKGFNEKLFF. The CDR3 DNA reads TGTGCCAGCAGTGAATCCAAGGGATTTAATGAAAAACTGTTTTTT.

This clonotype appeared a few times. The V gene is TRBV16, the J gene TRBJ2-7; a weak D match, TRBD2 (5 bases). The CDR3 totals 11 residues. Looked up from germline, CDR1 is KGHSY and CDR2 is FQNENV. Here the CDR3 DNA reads TGTGCAAGGAGGAGCTCCTACGAGCAGTACTTC. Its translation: CARRSSYEQYF.

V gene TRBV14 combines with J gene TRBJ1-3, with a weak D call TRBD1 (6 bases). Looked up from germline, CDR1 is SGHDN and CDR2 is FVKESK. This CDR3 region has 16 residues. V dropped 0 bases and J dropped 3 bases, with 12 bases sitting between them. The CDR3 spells CASSQDPGRGGNTIYF. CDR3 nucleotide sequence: TGTGCCAGCAGCCAAGACCCCGGCAGGGGTGGAAACACCATATATTTT.

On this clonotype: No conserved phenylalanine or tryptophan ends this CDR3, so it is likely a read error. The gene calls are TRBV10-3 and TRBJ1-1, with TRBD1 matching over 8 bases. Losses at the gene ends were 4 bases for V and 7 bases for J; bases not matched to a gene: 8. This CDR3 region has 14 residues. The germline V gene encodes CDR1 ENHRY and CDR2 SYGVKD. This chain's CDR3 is CAISGLNRGSEAFV. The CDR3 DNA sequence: TGTGCCATCAGTGGTTTGAACAGGGGGAGTGAAGCTTTCGTT.

Here the CDR3 reads CASSISWARGNQPQHF. In DNA form, the CDR3 reads TGTGCCAGTAGTATTTCATGGGCAAGGGGCAATCAGCCCCAGCATTTT. This chain joins TRBV19 and TRBJ1-5; the D is unclear. V was cut by 3 bases and J by 2 bases, with 14 bases left in between. Germline-derived CDR1 and CDR2 are LNHDA and SQIVND (reference sequence). CDR3 length: 16 amino acids.

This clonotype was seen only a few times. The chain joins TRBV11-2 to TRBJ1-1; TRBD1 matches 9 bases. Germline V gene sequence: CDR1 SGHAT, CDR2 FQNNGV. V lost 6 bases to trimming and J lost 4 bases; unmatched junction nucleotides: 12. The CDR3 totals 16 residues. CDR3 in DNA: TGTGCCAGCAGTCAGGGCAGAGGGACAGGGTTCACTGAAGCTTTCTTT. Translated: CASSQGRGTGFTEAFF.

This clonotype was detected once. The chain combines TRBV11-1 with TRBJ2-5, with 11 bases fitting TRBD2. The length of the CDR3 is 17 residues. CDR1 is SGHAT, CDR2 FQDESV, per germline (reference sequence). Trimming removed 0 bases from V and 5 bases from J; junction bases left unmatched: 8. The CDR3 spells CASSLAPDSGRAETQYF. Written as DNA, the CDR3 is TGTGCCAGCAGCTTAGCGCCGGATAGCGGGAGGGCGGAGACCCAGTACTTC.

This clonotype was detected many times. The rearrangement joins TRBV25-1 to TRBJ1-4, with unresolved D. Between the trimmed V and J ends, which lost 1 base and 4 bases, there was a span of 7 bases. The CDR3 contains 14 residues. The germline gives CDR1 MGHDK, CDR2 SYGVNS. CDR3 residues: CASSESGFNEKLFF. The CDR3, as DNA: TGTGCCAGCAGTGAATCGGGATTTAATGAAAAACTGTTTTTT.

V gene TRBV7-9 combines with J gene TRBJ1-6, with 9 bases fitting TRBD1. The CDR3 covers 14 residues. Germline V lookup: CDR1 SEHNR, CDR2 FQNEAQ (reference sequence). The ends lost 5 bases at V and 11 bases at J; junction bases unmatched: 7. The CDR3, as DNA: TGTGCCAGCAGCCAAAGGACAGGGGCGCCACCCCTCCACTTT. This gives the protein CASSQRTGAPPLHF.

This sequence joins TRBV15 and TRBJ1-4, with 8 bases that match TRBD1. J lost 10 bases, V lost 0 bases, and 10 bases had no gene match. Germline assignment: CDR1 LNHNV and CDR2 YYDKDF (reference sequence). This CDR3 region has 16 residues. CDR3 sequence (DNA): TGTGCCACCAGCAGAGATCGCAGGGGGCTAGTTGGAAAACTGTTTTTT. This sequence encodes CATSRDRRGLVGKLFF.

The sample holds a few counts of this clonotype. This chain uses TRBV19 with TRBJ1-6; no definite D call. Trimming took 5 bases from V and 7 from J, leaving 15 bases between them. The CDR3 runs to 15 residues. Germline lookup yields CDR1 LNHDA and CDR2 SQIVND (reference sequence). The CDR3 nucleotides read TGTGCCAGTAGTCTCACCCCTGGTATGAATTCACCCCTCCACTTT. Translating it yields CASSLTPGMNSPLHF.

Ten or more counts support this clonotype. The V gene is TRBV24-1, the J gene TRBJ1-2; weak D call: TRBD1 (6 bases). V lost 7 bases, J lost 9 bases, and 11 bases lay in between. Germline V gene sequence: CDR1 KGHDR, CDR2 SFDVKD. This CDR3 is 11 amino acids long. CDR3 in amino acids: CATSSGASYTF. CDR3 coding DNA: TGTGCCACCAGCTCAGGGGCCAGCTACACCTTC.

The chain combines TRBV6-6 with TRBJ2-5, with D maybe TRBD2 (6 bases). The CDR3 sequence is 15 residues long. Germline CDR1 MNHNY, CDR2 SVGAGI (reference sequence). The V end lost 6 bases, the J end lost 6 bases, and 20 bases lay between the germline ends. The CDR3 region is CASRVASEVRQTQYF. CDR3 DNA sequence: TGTGCCAGCAGAGTGGCTAGCGAGGTCAGGCAGACCCAGTACTTC.

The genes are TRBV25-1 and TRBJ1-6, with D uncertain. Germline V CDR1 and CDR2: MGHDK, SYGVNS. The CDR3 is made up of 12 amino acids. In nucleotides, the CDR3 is TGTGCTAAGAGCTCCTATAATTCACCCCTCCACTTT. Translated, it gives CAKSSYNSPLHF.

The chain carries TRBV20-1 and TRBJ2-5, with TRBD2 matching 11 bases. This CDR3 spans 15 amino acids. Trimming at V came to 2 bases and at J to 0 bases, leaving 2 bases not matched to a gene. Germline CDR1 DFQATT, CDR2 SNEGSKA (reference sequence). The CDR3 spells CSARLAGGNQETQYF. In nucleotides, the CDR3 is TGCAGTGCTAGACTAGCGGGAGGAAACCAAGAGACCCAGTACTTC.

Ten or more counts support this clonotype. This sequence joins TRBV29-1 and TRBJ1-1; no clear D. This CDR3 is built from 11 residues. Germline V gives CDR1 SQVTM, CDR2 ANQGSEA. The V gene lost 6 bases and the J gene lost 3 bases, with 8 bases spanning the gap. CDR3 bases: TGCAGCGTACATTTCCACACTGAAGCTTTCTTT. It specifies CSVHFHTEAFF. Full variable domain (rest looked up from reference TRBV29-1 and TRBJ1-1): SAVISQKPSRDICQRGTSLTIQCQVDSQVTMMFWYRQQPGQSLTLIATANQGSEATYESGFVIDKFPISRPNLTFSTLTVSNMSPEDSSIYLCSVHFHTEAFFGQGTRLTVV.

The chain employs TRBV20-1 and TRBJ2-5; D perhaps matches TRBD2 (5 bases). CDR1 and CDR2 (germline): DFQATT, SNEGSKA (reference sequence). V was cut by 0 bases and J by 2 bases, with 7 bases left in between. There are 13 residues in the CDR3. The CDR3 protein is CSARDGKQETQYF. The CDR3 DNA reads TGCAGTGCTAGAGACGGGAAACAAGAGACCCAGTACTTC.

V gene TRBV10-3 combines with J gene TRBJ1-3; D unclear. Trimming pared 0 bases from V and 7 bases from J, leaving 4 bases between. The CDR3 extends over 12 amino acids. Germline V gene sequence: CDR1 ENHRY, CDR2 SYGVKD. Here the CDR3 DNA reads TGTGCCATCAGTGAGTCGACGAACACCATATATTTT. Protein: CAISESTNTIYF.

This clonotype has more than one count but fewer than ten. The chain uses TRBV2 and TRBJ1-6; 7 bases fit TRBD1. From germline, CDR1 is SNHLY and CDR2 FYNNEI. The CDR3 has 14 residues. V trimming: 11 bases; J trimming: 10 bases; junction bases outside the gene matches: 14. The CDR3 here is CAWSVTGVLSPLHF. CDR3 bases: TGTGCCTGGAGTGTAACAGGGGTCTTATCACCCCTCCACTTT. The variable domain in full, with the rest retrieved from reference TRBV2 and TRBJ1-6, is EPEVTQTPSHQVTQMGQEVILRCVPISNHLYFYWYRQILGQKVEFLVSFYNNEISEKSEIFDDQFSVERPDGSNFTLKIRSTKLEDSAMYFCAWSVTGVLSPLHFGNGTRLTVT.

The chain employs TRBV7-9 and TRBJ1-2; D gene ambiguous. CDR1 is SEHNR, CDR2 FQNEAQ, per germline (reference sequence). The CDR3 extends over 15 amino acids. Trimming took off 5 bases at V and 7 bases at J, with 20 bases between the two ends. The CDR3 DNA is TGTGCCAGCAGCGTTGAAGATCCCGGGATTCGTGGCTACACCTTC. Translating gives CASSVEDPGIRGYTF.

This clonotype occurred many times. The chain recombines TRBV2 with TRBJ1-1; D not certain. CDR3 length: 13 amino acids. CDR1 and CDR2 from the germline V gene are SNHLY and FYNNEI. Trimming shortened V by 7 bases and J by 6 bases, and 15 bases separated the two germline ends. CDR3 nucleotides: TGTGCCAGCACCGTGGATTACGCCGCTGAAGCTTTCTTT. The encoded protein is CASTVDYAAEAFF.

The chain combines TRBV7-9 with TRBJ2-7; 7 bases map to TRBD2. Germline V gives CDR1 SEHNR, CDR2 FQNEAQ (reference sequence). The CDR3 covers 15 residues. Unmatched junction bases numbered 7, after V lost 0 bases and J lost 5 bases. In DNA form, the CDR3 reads TGTGCCAGCAGCTTAGCGGGGGGGGAAGGTCACGAGCAGTACTTC. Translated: CASSLAGGEGHEQYF.

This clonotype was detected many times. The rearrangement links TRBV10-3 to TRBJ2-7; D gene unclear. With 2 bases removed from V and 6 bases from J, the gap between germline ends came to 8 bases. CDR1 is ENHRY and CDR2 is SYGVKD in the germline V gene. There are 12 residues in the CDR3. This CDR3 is CAISELSREQYF. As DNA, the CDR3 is TGTGCCATCAGTGAGCTTAGCCGCGAGCAGTACTTC.

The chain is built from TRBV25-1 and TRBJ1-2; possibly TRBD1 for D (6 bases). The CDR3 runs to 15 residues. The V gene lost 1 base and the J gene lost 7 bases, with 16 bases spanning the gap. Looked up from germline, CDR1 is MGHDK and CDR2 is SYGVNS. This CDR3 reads CASSELRDTGAGYTF. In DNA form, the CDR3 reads TGTGCCAGCAGTGAATTACGGGACACGGGGGCTGGCTACACCTTC.

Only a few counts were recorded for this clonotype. The CDR3 DNA sequence: TGTGCCAGCAGTTTATCAGGGTTTGCCGACGAGCAGTACTTC. It translates to CASSLSGFADEQYF. This chain connects TRBV7-9 to TRBJ2-7; TRBD1 is a possible D gene (5 bases). This CDR3 contains 14 residues. V was clipped by 6 bases and J by 5 bases, with 17 bases between them. CDR1 is SEHNR, CDR2 FQNEAQ, per germline (reference sequence).

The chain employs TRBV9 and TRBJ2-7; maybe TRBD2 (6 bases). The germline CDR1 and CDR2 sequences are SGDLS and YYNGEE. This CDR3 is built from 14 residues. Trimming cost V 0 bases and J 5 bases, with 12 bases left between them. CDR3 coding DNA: TGTGCCAGCAGCGTAGGGGGGGTTTGGAACGAGCAGTACTTC. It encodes CASSVGGVWNEQYF.

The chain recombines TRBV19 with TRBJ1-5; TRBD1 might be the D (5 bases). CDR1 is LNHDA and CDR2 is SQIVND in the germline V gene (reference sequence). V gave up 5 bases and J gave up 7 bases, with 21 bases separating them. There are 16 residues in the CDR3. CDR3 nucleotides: TGTGCCAGTAGTCAAGACCGGACACGTTCGGGACAGCCCCAGCATTTT. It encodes CASSQDRTRSGQPQHF.